This is a list of T cell receptor beta chains from one sample in a study of blood T cell repertoires in COVID-19. Method: immunoSEQ multiplex PCR; TCRdb's copy keeps in-frame clones and lacks some. Here the sample spans around 200,000 clones, roughly 85% being singletons. The sequenced material came from peripheral blood. All receptors derive from an elderly woman with acute or convalescent COVID-19. Each CDR3 is given with its conserved first and last residue. D genes are given only for firm matches. Size values are once, few and many counts, or a class for expanded clones, and some rows have none.

d_call	j_call	v_call	clone_size	cdr3_aa	cdr3_nt
NA	TRBJ1-2	TRBV5-4	NA	CASTLAGGQSGYTF	TGTGCCAGCACCCTGGCGGGGGGACAATCTGGCTACACCTTC
NA	TRBJ2-3	TRBV2	NA	CASSATQSTDTQYF	TGTGCCAGCAGTGCGACACAATCCACAGATACGCAGTATTTT
TRBD1	TRBJ2-5	TRBV18	NA	CASSPQTGGQETQYF	TGTGCCAGCTCACCCCAGACAGGGGGTCAAGAGACCCAGTACTTC
NA	TRBJ2-1	TRBV3-1/TRBV3-2	NA	CASSPEASRVDEQFF	TGTGCCAGCAGCCCCGAGGCCTCCAGGGTCGATGAGCAGTTCTTC
TRBD2	TRBJ2-5	TRBV6-2/TRBV6-3	NA	CASSYILAGGETQYF	TGTGCCAGCAGTTACATACTAGCGGGAGGAGAGACCCAGTACTTC
NA	TRBJ2-1	TRBV2	NA	CAGEQGSKNNEQFF	TGTGCCGGGGAACAGGGATCTAAGAACAATGAGCAGTTCTTC
NA	TRBJ1-1	TRBV7-2	NA	CASKTGGRDTEAFF	TGTGCCAGCAAGACTGGGGGGAGGGACACTGAAGCTTTCTTT
NA	TRBJ1-1	TRBV9	NA	CASSVQQQNTEAFF	TGTGCCAGCAGCGTACAACAGCAGAACACTGAAGCTTTCTTT
NA	TRBJ2-1	TRBV28	few	CASNPGDSSYNEQFF	TGTGCCAGCAACCCGGGAGACTCTTCCTACAATGAGCAGTTCTTC
NA	TRBJ1-5	TRBV18	NA	CASSLDSSDQPQHF	TGTGCCAGCTCCCTCGATTCTAGCGATCAGCCCCAGCATTTT
NA	TRBJ1-5	TRBV25-1	NA	CASSERGGYNQPQHF	TGTGCCAGCAGTGAACGGGGGGGTTACAATCAGCCCCAGCATTTT
TRBD1	TRBJ2-4	TRBV28	NA	CASRGQGENIQYF	TGTGCCAGCAGAGGACAGGGGGAAAACATTCAGTACTTC
NA	TRBJ1-1	TRBV5-1	few	CASSLDGGSTEAFF	TGCGCCAGCAGCTTGGATGGGGGCAGCACTGAAGCTTTCTTT
NA	TRBJ1-5	TRBV6-1	NA	CASSEYGGDLQPQHF	TGTGCCAGCAGTGAATATGGGGGGGATCTTCAGCCCCAGCATTTT
TRBD1	TRBJ2-2	TRBV2	NA	CASSEVGGQGGGTGELFF	TGTGCCAGCAGTGAAGTAGGCGGACAGGGGGGGGGCACCGGGGAGCTGTTTTTT
NA	TRBJ1-5	TRBV6-1	NA	CASSEGGPQPQHF	TGTGCCAGCAGTGAAGGGGGCCCTCAGCCCCAGCATTTT
NA	TRBJ2-7	TRBV18	NA	CASSPSRVGAYEQYF	TGTGCCAGCTCCCCTAGTAGGGTCGGGGCCTACGAGCAGTACTTC
TRBD1	TRBJ1-5	TRBV2	NA	CAVGQAHSNQPQHF	TGTGCCGTTGGACAGGCACATAGCAATCAGCCCCAGCATTTT
TRBD1	TRBJ2-5	TRBV10-2	once	CASREDRKRETQYF	TGCGCCAGCAGGGAGGACAGGAAGAGGGAGACCCAGTACTTC
NA	TRBJ2-2	TRBV2	NA	CATRAAPNTGELFF	TGTGCCACCAGAGCGGCTCCGAACACCGGGGAGCTGTTTTTT
NA	TRBJ1-5	TRBV21-1	NA	CASRYVRGRLQPQHF	TGTGCCAGCCGTTACGTCAGGGGGCGCCTTCAGCCCCAGCATTTT
TRBD1	TRBJ1-1	TRBV24-1	NA	CATSDSSQGWNTEAFF	TGTGCCACCAGTGATTCGTCACAGGGGTGGAACACTGAAGCTTTCTTT
TRBD1	TRBJ2-5	TRBV2	NA	CASSEIRSTGGGQDETQYF	TGTGCCAGCAGTGAAATTCGTTCGACAGGGGGCGGGCAGGATGAGACCCAGTACTTC
NA	TRBJ2-3	TRBV3-1/TRBV3-2	NA	CASSLRRDTQYF	TGTGCCAGCAGCCTTCGCCGGGATACGCAGTATTTT
NA	TRBJ2-7	TRBV25-1	NA	CASSVFYEQYF	TGTGCCAGCAGTGTCTTCTACGAGCAGTACTTC
NA	TRBJ2-5	TRBV19	NA	CASTQGFGQETQYF	TGTGCCAGTACCCAGGGTTTTGGCCAAGAGACCCAGTACTTC
NA	TRBJ1-4	TRBV23-1	once	CASSQSFELGEKLFF	TGCGCCAGCAGTCAATCGTTTGAGCTAGGTGAAAAACTGTTTTTT
NA	TRBJ1-1	TRBV7-3	NA	CASSLTPGVGAAFF	TGTGCCAGCAGCTTAACGCCGGGGGTTGGTGCAGCTTTCTTT
NA	TRBJ1-2	TRBV15	NA	CATSRNTRDYGYTF	TGTGCCACCAGCAGAAACACTCGGGACTATGGCTACACCTTC
TRBD1	TRBJ1-5	TRBV10-3	NA	CAISESEGQGAGQPQHF	TGTGCCATCAGTGAGTCGGAGGGACAGGGGGCCGGACAGCCCCAGCATTTT
NA	TRBJ2-3	TRBV7-2	NA	CASRPGALRDTQYF	TGTGCCAGCAGACCGGGAGCACTTAGAGATACGCAGTATTTT
TRBD1	TRBJ2-7	TRBV5-1	NA	CASSGNWTGGREQYF	TGCGCCAGCAGCGGTAATTGGACAGGGGGACGCGAGCAGTACTTC
NA	TRBJ1-4	TRBV2	NA	CASQGRGNLYEKLFF	TGTGCCAGCCAGGGAAGGGGTAATTTGTATGAAAAACTGTTTTTT
NA	TRBJ1-1	TRBV28	NA	CASSEPGSAEAFF	TGTGCCAGCAGCGAGCCTGGTAGCGCTGAAGCTTTCTTT
TRBD1	TRBJ1-2	TRBV6-1	NA	CASSETGTGGYGYTF	TGTGCCAGCAGTGAAACTGGGACAGGGGGTTATGGCTACACCTTC
TRBD2	TRBJ2-2	TRBV18	once	CASSPPGGPTGELFF	TGTGCCAGCTCACCCCCGGGAGGGCCTACCGGGGAGCTGTTTTTT
TRBD1	TRBJ1-5	TRBV15	NA	CATSEGTGRIQPQHF	TGTGCCACCAGCGAGGGGACAGGGCGAATTCAGCCCCAGCATTTT
NA	TRBJ2-2	TRBV5-1	NA	CASRLIGVDGELFF	TGCGCCAGCAGGCTGATCGGAGTGGACGGGGAGCTGTTTTTT
TRBD1	TRBJ1-3	TRBV9	NA	CASSAPGTGYGNTIYF	TGTGCCAGCAGCGCACCCGGGACAGGGTATGGAAACACCATATATTTT
NA	TRBJ2-5	TRBV2	NA	CASSVLRAGETQYF	TGTGCCAGCAGTGTTTTGCGGGCCGGGGAGACCCAGTACTTC
NA	TRBJ2-2	TRBV12-3/TRBV12-4	NA	CASRLRGTGELFF	TGTGCCAGCAGATTGAGGGGGACCGGGGAGCTGTTTTTT
TRBD2	TRBJ2-5	TRBV24-1	once	CATSDLRLAGHETQYF	TGTGCCACCAGTGATTTGCGGCTAGCGGGACACGAGACCCAGTACTTC
TRBD1	TRBJ1-2	TRBV10-3	NA	CAITRTGKETNYGYTF	TGTGCCATCACCAGGACAGGGAAGGAGACAAACTATGGCTACACCTTC
NA	TRBJ1-1	TRBV5-1	NA	CASSFQGQNTEAFF	TGCGCCAGCAGCTTTCAGGGGCAGAACACTGAAGCTTTCTTT
NA	TRBJ1-5	TRBV6-5	NA	CASSPKGLGNQPQHF	TGTGCCAGCAGTCCTAAGGGGTTGGGCAATCAGCCCCAGCATTTT